A single sample is the source of the 27 T cell receptor beta chains below, sequenced in a study of T cell repertoires in cytomegalovirus infection. Each CDR3 protein gets one entry after TCRdb re-called the reads with MiXCR. The sample gives 110,000 or so distinct CDR3 sequences, 30% of which show up once; 41% is in the top ten. Antigens for these TCRs are unknown. The source material was CD8+ T cells from cultured PBMCs, sampled from culture after CMV antigen stimulation. All receptors derive from a human donor in good health (CMV status not recorded). Some clones in this sample may be carry-over from other donors' samples.

This clonotype appeared many times. The chain combines TRBV7-8 with TRBJ2-1, with 8 bases lining up with TRBD1. The CDR3 is 15 amino acids. Trimming removed 4 bases from V and 7 bases from J; junction bases left unmatched: 9. The V gene's germline CDR1 is SGHVS and CDR2 FQNEAQ. CDR3 DNA: TGTGCCAGCAGCTCAGGACAGGGAGCAGTTAATGAGCAGTTCTTC. Translating it yields CASSSGQGAVNEQFF.

This chain joins TRBV28 and TRBJ1-1; D is uncertain. This CDR3 is built from 14 residues. The germline gives CDR1 MDHEN, CDR2 SYDVKM. The germline V and J ends were trimmed by 2 bases and 4 bases, with 11 bases remaining between them. This CDR3 is CASSLSVGTTEAFF. The CDR3 DNA reads as TGTGCCAGCAGTTTAAGTGTAGGTACCACTGAAGCTTTCTTT.

In this sample, this clonotype turned up a few times. This chain joins TRBV6-2 or TRBV6-3 and TRBJ2-2; 9 bases agree with TRBD2. Germline trimming cut 2 bases from V and 5 bases from J; bases unmatched to any gene: 6. The CDR3 length is 16 residues. Per germline, CDR1 MNHEY and CDR2 SVGEGT. The CDR3 sequence: CASSYNRAGGTGELFF. DNA for the CDR3: TGTGCCAGCAGTTACAATCGAGCGGGGGGAACCGGGGAGCTGTTTTTT.

The chain couples TRBV5-6 to TRBJ2-7; tentative D call: TRBD2 (6 bases). Germline V gives CDR1 SGHDT, CDR2 YYEEEE. Trimming pared 6 bases from V and 4 bases from J, leaving 14 bases between. The CDR3 length is 13 residues. The CDR3 region has the DNA TGTGCCAGCACCCAGGGAGGATGGTACGAGCAGTACTTC. Protein: CASTQGGWYEQYF.

The genes are TRBV4-1 and TRBJ1-3; the D is unclear. The length of the CDR3 is 15 residues. Germline V lookup: CDR1 MGHRA, CDR2 YSYEKL. Trimming removed 0 bases from V and 0 bases from J, with 6 bases in between. Here the CDR3 reads CASSQETVSGNTIYF. The CDR3 nucleotides are TGCGCCAGCAGCCAAGAAACAGTCTCTGGAAACACCATATATTTT.

This chain links TRBV7-9 with TRBJ1-1; D gene uncertain. The CDR3 has 13 residues. Germline loops: CDR1 SEHNR, CDR2 FQNEAQ (reference sequence). V gave up 5 bases and J gave up 7 bases, with 14 bases separating them. CDR3 protein: CASSDRALNEAFF. DNA of the CDR3: TGTGCCAGCAGCGACCGGGCCCTGAATGAAGCTTTCTTT.

This clonotype showed up just a few times. The chain's CDR3 is CASSLGWTYEQYF. For the CDR3, the DNA is TGTGCCAGCAGTTTAGGGTGGACCTACGAGCAGTACTTC. The chain joins TRBV12-3 or TRBV12-4 to TRBJ2-7, with D unresolved. V was clipped by 1 base and J by 2 bases, with 6 bases between them. The CDR3 extends over 13 amino acids.

This chain uses TRBV7-9 with TRBJ1-2; D is unresolved. This CDR3 comprises 12 residues. V lost 5 bases and J 10 bases, leaving 14 bases between the germline ends. Germline loops: CDR1 SEHNR, CDR2 FQNEAQ (reference sequence). CDR3 sequence reads: CASSRGGFPYTF. The CDR3 DNA reads TGTGCCAGCAGCCGCGGAGGATTTCCCTACACCTTC. The complete variable domain, with remaining parts taken from reference TRBV7-9 and TRBJ1-2, reads DTGVSQNPRHKITKRGQNVTFRCDPISEHNRLYWYRQTLGQGPEFLTYFQNEAQLEKSRLLSDRFSAERPKGSFSTLEIQRTEQGDSAMYLCASSRGGFPYTFGSGTRLTVV.

This clonotype was recorded a few times. V is TRBV19 and J is TRBJ1-2; maybe TRBD1 (5 bases). V shed 3 bases and J shed 0 bases, with 8 bases lying between them. There are 14 residues in the CDR3. Germline V gene sequence: CDR1 LNHDA, CDR2 SQIVND (reference sequence). Here the CDR3 DNA reads TGTGCCAGTAGTATCTTGGGGGCTAACTATGGCTACACCTTC. As protein: CASSILGANYGYTF.

In regard to this clonotype: This may be a read error: a much more frequent sequence differs by one nucleotide. This chain links TRBV7-2 with TRBJ2-5; D gene uncertain. Per germline, CDR1 SGHTA and CDR2 FQGNSA. This CDR3 is 12 amino acids long. The CDR3 coding sequence is TGTGACAGCAGCTTATACCAAGAGACCCAGTACTTC. Protein product: CDSSLYQETQYF.

Only a few counts were recorded for this clonotype. This chain connects TRBV15 to TRBJ2-1, with TRBD2 matching 11 bases. Germline lookup yields CDR1 LNHNV and CDR2 YYDKDF (reference sequence). The CDR3 has 15 residues. V lost 3 bases, J lost 9 bases, and 7 bases stayed unmatched. DNA of the CDR3: TGTGCCACCAGCAGCCGTAGCGGGGGGGCTCTTGAGCAGTTCTTC. It is translated as CATSSRSGGALEQFF.

The rearrangement uses TRBV7-6 and TRBJ2-5, with D hard to call. This CDR3 region has 12 residues. Trimming stripped 8 bases from V and 2 bases from J, with 9 bases between. The germline V gene encodes CDR1 SGHVS and CDR2 FNYEAQ. CDR3 nucleotides: TGTGCCAGCTTATATCGTCAAGAGACCCAGTACTTC. Its translation: CASLYRQETQYF.

This clonotype has ten or more counts. The chain uses TRBV4-3 and TRBJ1-6; D is perhaps TRBD1 (6 bases). The V and J ends lost 0 bases and 5 bases respectively, with 11 bases between them. The CDR3 is 16 amino acids. Germline CDR1 and CDR2: LGHNA and YSLEER. CDR3 loop: CASSQDGGLNNSPLHF. CDR3 sequence (DNA): TGCGCCAGCAGCCAAGATGGGGGGCTAAATAATTCACCCCTCCACTTT.

Only a few counts were recorded for this clonotype. V is TRBV20-1 and J is TRBJ1-2, with TRBD1 as a possible D gene (6 bases). The V and J ends lost 0 bases and 0 bases respectively, with 11 bases between them. CDR1 and CDR2 from the germline V gene are DFQATT and SNEGSKA (reference sequence). The CDR3 is 15 residues long. CDR3 amino acids: CSARDPDRTNYGYTF. CDR3 nucleotides: TGCAGTGCTAGAGATCCGGACAGAACTAACTATGGCTACACCTTC.

The V call is TRBV18, the J call TRBJ2-7; D may match TRBD1 or TRBD2 (5 bases each). CDR1 and CDR2 from the germline V gene are KGHSH and LQKENI. CDR3 size: 16 residues. The V end was cut by 3 bases, the J end by 3 bases, with 18 bases between. CDR3 nucleotides: TGTGCCAGCTCACCTCCCGAGGGGCCGGGGCTCTACGAGCAGTACTTC. It translates to CASSPPEGPGLYEQYF.

The sample holds a few counts of this clonotype. V usage is TRBV5-6 and J usage is TRBJ2-2, with D possibly being TRBD2 (6 bases). The V gene's germline CDR1 is SGHDT and CDR2 YYEEEE. The CDR3 extends over 17 amino acids. V was shortened by 5 bases and J by 4 bases, with 21 bases between the two germline ends. In DNA form, the CDR3 reads TGTGCCAGCAGGCCATCATCCGGACTAACCTCCACCGGGGAGCTGTTTTTT. Translating gives CASRPSSGLTSTGELFF.

A few counts support this clonotype. The rearrangement uses TRBV2 and TRBJ1-2; D is ambiguous. The V end was cut by 4 bases, the J end by 14 bases, with 11 bases between. This CDR3 contains 10 residues. The V gene's germline CDR1 is SNHLY and CDR2 FYNNEI. CDR3 protein: CASSGRMRTF. The CDR3 DNA reads as TGTGCCAGCAGTGGACGGATGCGGACCTTC.

The chain is built from TRBV6-1 and TRBJ2-1; D not certain. Trimming took off 0 bases at V and 8 bases at J, with 8 bases between the two ends. CDR1 and CDR2 from the germline V gene are MNHNS and SASEGT. This CDR3 is 13 amino acids long. Here the CDR3 DNA reads TGTGCCAGCAGTGAAGCGGTCTTCCATGAGCAGTTCTTC. Encoded protein: CASSEAVFHEQFF.

The rearrangement links TRBV12-5 to TRBJ2-2; D gene ambiguous. This CDR3 is 12 amino acids long. The germline gives CDR1 LGHNT, CDR2 FRNRAP. The V gene lost 3 bases and the J gene lost 4 bases, with 3 bases spanning the gap. This CDR3 reads CASGFGTGELFF. In DNA form, the CDR3 reads TGTGCTAGTGGTTTTGGCACCGGGGAGCTGTTTTTT.

This clonotype has only a few counts. The genes are TRBV28 and TRBJ1-1; D not certain. Germline loops: CDR1 MDHEN, CDR2 SYDVKM. Deletions cut 0 bases from V and 0 bases from J, with 8 bases between. This CDR3 contains 15 residues. CDR3 region: CASSLWGIMNTEAFF. The CDR3 nucleotides are TGTGCCAGCAGTTTATGGGGGATCATGAACACTGAAGCTTTCTTT.

This clonotype was seen ten or more times. The V and J genes are TRBV4-3 and TRBJ2-2; 7 bases map to TRBD2. Trimming removed 0 bases from V and 2 bases from J; junction bases left unmatched: 3. Germline V CDR1 and CDR2: LGHNA, YSLEER. CDR3 length: 16 residues. The CDR3: CASSQELARNTGELFF. The CDR3 bases are TGCGCCAGCAGCCAAGAACTAGCGCGAAACACCGGGGAGCTGTTTTTT.

This clonotype is a singleton in its sample. The gene calls are TRBV20-1 and TRBJ2-4, with D hard to call. This CDR3 is 13 amino acids long. The V gene's germline CDR1 is DFQATT and CDR2 SNEGSKA (reference sequence). Trimming cost V 0 bases and J 8 bases, with 11 bases left between them. CDR3 loop: CSARDSTSDIQYF. CDR3 sequence (DNA): TGCAGTGCTAGAGACTCAACATCTGACATTCAGTACTTC.

This clonotype occurred a few times. J is TRBJ1-1 and V is TRBV7-9; D is perhaps TRBD1 (5 bases). Deletions cut 5 bases from V and 1 base from J, with 14 bases between. The CDR3 consists of 15 residues. The germline V gene has CDR1 SEHNR and CDR2 FQNEAQ (reference sequence). The CDR3 DNA is TGTGCCAGCAGCGCTCCGGAGGGGAGGAACACTGAAGCTTTCTTT. Translation gives CASSAPEGRNTEAFF.

The V call is TRBV7-2, the J call TRBJ2-5, with TRBD2 matching 7 bases. This CDR3 has 13 residues. V lost 5 bases, J lost 11 bases, and 11 bases stayed unmatched. Per germline, CDR1 SGHTA and CDR2 FQGNSA. The CDR3 sequence is CASSGRAGRTQYF. In DNA form, the CDR3 reads TGTGCCAGCAGCGGACGAGCGGGGCGCACTCAGTACTTC.

This clonotype has at least ten counts. The chain couples TRBV5-6 to TRBJ2-3; D is possibly TRBD1 (5 bases). The CDR3 consists of 12 residues. Germline V gene sequence: CDR1 SGHDT, CDR2 YYEEEE. V was pared by 3 bases and J by 9 bases, with 11 bases between. The CDR3 spells CASSSLGVTQYF. The DNA for the CDR3 is TGTGCCAGCAGCTCGTTAGGGGTAACGCAGTATTTT. The variable domain in full, with the rest retrieved from reference TRBV5-6 and TRBJ2-3, is DAGVTQSPTHLIKTRGQQVTLRCSPKSGHDTVSWYQQALGQGPQFIFQYYEEEERQRGNFPDRFSGHQFPNYSSELNVNALLLGDSALYLCASSSLGVTQYFGPGTRLTVL.

J is TRBJ2-3 and V is TRBV2, with 11 positions matching TRBD2. Looked up from germline, CDR1 is SNHLY and CDR2 is FYNNEI. V lost 2 bases, J lost 4 bases, and 5 bases stayed unmatched. The CDR3 runs 16 residues. The DNA for the CDR3 is TGTGCCAGCAGTGAACTAGCGGGGGGTAATCCAGATACGCAGTATTTT. Translated, it gives CASSELAGGNPDTQYF. The full variable domain, rest sourced from reference TRBV2 and TRBJ2-3, is EPEVTQTPSHQVTQMGQEVILRCVPISNHLYFYWYRQILGQKVEFLVSFYNNEISEKSEIFDDQFSVERPDGSNFTLKIRSTKLEDSAMYFCASSELAGGNPDTQYFGPGTRLTVL.

The chain carries TRBV12-3 or TRBV12-4 and TRBJ1-5; D possibly corresponds to TRBD1 (6 bases). The CDR3 sequence is 13 residues long. V was trimmed by 4 bases and J by 3 bases, leaving 7 bases between them. CDR3 loop: CASSWGPNQPQHF. DNA of the CDR3: TGTGCCAGCAGTTGGGGGCCCAATCAGCCCCAGCATTTT.